This T cell receptor (beta chain) was observed in a study of OX40 agonist ivuxolimab in advanced cancers. Study details: At about 81% male, the cohort had a mean age of 60 years, ranging from 23 to 79. Partial responses were achieved by three patients, one with hepatocellular carcinoma and two with cutaneous melanoma.

The data were produced by immunoSEQ multiplex PCR, yet TCRdb's version contains in-frame clones alone and is incomplete. This table holds about 50,000 clones, around 80% found once. Per germline, CDR1 MDHEN and CDR2 SYDVKM. Trimming took off 7 bases at V and 6 bases at J, with 18 bases between the two ends. This CDR3 comprises 15 residues. This clone was seen a single time. The study sampled blood at baseline, cycle 4 day 1, and cycle 7 day 1. The rearrangement joins TRBV28 to TRBJ1-4; D is perhaps TRBD1 (5 bases). Specimen: CD4+ or CD8+ T cells sorted from blood, collected in a trial of the OX40 agonist ivuxolimab. The sequence was collected from an adult with an advanced solid tumor such as melanoma, head and neck, liver or kidney cancer. The CDR3: CASTLNQGVYEKLFF. CDR3 nucleotides: TGTGCCAGCACCCTGAACCAGGGAGTTTATGAAAAACTGTTTTTT. The variable domain in full, with the rest retrieved from reference TRBV28 and TRBJ1-4, is DVKVTQSSRYLVKRTGEKVFLECVQDMDHENMFWYRQDPGLGLRLIYFSYDVKMKEKGDIPEGYSVSREKKERFSLILESASTNQTSMYLCASTLNQGVYEKLFFGSGTQLSVL.